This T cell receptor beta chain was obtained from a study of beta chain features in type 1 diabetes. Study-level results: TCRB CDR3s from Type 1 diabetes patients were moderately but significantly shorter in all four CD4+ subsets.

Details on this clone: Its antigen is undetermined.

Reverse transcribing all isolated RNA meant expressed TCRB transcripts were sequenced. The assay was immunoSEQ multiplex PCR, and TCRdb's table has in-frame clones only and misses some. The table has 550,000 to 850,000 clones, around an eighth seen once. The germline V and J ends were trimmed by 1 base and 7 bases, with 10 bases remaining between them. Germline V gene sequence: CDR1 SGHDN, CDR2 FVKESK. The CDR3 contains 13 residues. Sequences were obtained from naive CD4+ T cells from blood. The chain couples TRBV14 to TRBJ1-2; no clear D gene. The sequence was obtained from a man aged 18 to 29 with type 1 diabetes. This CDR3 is CASSQVTGAGYTF. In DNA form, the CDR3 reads TGTGCCAGCAGCCAAGTTACGGGCGCTGGCTACACCTTC.